One and the same sample provided the 30 T cell receptor beta chains below, sequenced in a study of cytomegalovirus exposure and HLA in healthy donors. Both 60 Vbeta primers and 13 Jbeta primers went into the PCR. Generated by immunoSEQ multiplex PCR, the TCRdb table keeps only in-frame clones and is missing some. There are about 130,000 clones in the sample; approximately 75% occur only once, and 0.85% to 1.4% lies in the top ten. Input material: PBMCs. The receptor set was obtained from a male donor in good health and CMV-seronegative.

The genes are TRBV4-1 and TRBJ2-7; D not resolved. The germline CDR1 and CDR2 sequences are MGHRA and YSYEKL. CDR3 length equals 15 residues. Trimming left V 0 bases short and J 1 base short, with 10 bases between. The CDR3 loop is CASSQEMRQSYEQYF. DNA for the CDR3: TGCGCCAGCAGCCAAGAAATGAGACAATCCTACGAGCAGTACTTC.

This clone has more than one count but fewer than ten. The chain carries TRBV4-3 and TRBJ1-1; D is unclear. CDR3 length: 14 amino acids. Trimming took 0 bases from V and 3 from J, leaving 8 bases between them. Germline V CDR1 and CDR2: LGHNA, YSLEER. Written as DNA, the CDR3 is TGCGCCAGCAGCCAAGATGAGTTCCACACTGAAGCTTTCTTT. Its translation: CASSQDEFHTEAFF.

This clone was recorded only once. The sample contains more than one DNA sequence encoding this CDR3. V usage is TRBV5-1 and J usage is TRBJ2-5, with TRBD2 identical over 16 bases. The CDR3 covers 15 residues. Germline CDR1 reads SGHRS; CDR2 reads YFSETQ. The V gene end was trimmed by 4 bases and the J gene end by 5 bases; junction bases not matched to a gene: 2. In DNA form, the CDR3 reads TGCGCCAGCAGCGGGGGACTAGCGGGGGGGGAGACCCAGTACTTC. This sequence encodes CASSGGLAGGETQYF.

The chain couples TRBV14 to TRBJ2-7, with 8 bases lining up with TRBD1. J gave up 1 base and V 6 bases, and 5 bases lay outside the gene matches. The CDR3 loop spans 14 amino acids. The germline CDR1 and CDR2 sequences are SGHDN and FVKESK. CDR3 sequence: CASSHGTGSYEQYF. As DNA, the CDR3 is TGTGCCAGCAGTCACGGGACAGGTTCCTACGAGCAGTACTTC.

This chain joins TRBV5-4 and TRBJ2-1, with TRBD1 identical over 7 bases. This CDR3 comprises 15 residues. In germline, CDR1 is SGHNT, CDR2 YYREEE (reference sequence). V dropped 4 bases and J dropped 0; count of bases not matched to a gene: 4. In nucleotides, the CDR3 is TGTGCCAGCAGCCCGGGACAGAGCTCCTACAATGAGCAGTTCTTC. This encodes CASSPGQSSYNEQFF.

This chain connects TRBV7-8 to TRBJ2-3; D may be TRBD2 (7 bases). Deletions cut 5 bases from V and 10 bases from J, with 19 bases between. The CDR3 runs 14 residues. Germline CDR1 SGHVS, CDR2 FQNEAQ. DNA for the CDR3: TGTGCCAGCAGCCCTAAGGGGGGGGGCATCGCGCAGTATTTT. It codes for CASSPKGGGIAQYF.

The chain uses TRBV2 and TRBJ2-7; the match to TRBD1 covers 8 bases. The CDR3 contains 14 residues. Germline values: CDR1 SNHLY, CDR2 FYNNEI. Unmatched junction bases numbered 14, after V lost 9 bases and J lost 7 bases. Written as DNA, the CDR3 is TGTGCCAGTGGGTGGACAGGGCTAGGAGGTGAGCAGTACTTC. Protein: CASGWTGLGGEQYF.

The V and J genes are TRBV27 and TRBJ1-4; D gene uncertain. The V and J ends lost 6 bases and 0 bases respectively, with 14 bases between them. Germline V lookup: CDR1 MNHEY, CDR2 SMNVEV (reference sequence). There are 16 residues in the CDR3. This chain's CDR3 is CASSFSFESTNEKLFF. The CDR3 DNA is TGTGCCAGCAGCTTTAGTTTTGAATCAACTAATGAAAAACTGTTTTTT.

V usage is TRBV10-3 and J usage is TRBJ2-5; TRBD1 is a possible D gene (6 bases). V was shortened by 3 bases and J by 4 bases, with 12 bases between the two germline ends. CDR1 is ENHRY, CDR2 SYGVKD, per germline. The CDR3 spans 14 residues. The DNA of the CDR3 is TGTGCCATCAGTGAAGGGGGAAGCGGAGAGACCCAGTACTTC. Its translation: CAISEGGSGETQYF.

The chain is built from TRBV7-9 and TRBJ2-5; 7 positions agree with TRBD1. Gene TRBJ2-7 matches the end of the DNA better, so the J call may be wrong. The CDR3 loop spans 12 amino acids. Germline loops: CDR1 SEHNR, CDR2 FQNEAQ (reference sequence). The CDR3: CASGRTGDEQYF. As DNA, the CDR3 is TGTGCCAGCGGCAGAACAGGGGACGAGCAGTACTTC.

V usage is TRBV18 and J usage is TRBJ2-5; tentatively, D is TRBD2 (7 bases). V was cut by 2 bases and J by 4 bases, with 17 bases left in between. CDR1 and CDR2 (germline): KGHSH, LQKENI. The CDR3 is made up of 16 amino acids. The DNA of the CDR3 is TGTGCCAGCTCACCAAATCGAGGGGGGGCCGGAGAGACCCAGTACTTC. The encoded protein is CASSPNRGGAGETQYF.

The chain has TRBV5-4 and TRBJ2-7, with D tentatively TRBD2 (6 bases). V was shortened by 4 bases and J by 4 bases, with 12 bases between the two germline ends. The CDR3 has 13 residues. The V gene's germline CDR1 is SGHNT and CDR2 YYREEE (reference sequence). DNA of the CDR3: TGTGCCAGCAGCCTTACCGGAGGGTACGAGCAGTACTTC. Its protein product is CASSLTGGYEQYF.

The chain has TRBV15 and TRBJ2-7; D may be TRBD2 (5 bases). V lost 0 bases and J lost 7, with 10 bases in between. The CDR3 is made up of 13 amino acids. CDR1 is LNHNV, CDR2 YYDKDF, per germline (reference sequence). The CDR3 DNA is TGTGCCACCAGCAGAGAACCGGGGTTGGAGCAGTACTTC. This codes for CATSREPGLEQYF.

The chain is built from TRBV14 and TRBJ1-2; a weak D match, TRBD1 (5 bases). Germline assignment: CDR1 SGHDN and CDR2 FVKESK. V gave up 1 base and J gave up 7 bases, with 13 bases separating them. There are 14 residues in the CDR3. CDR3 in amino acids: CASSQGTPTGGYTF. CDR3 in DNA: TGTGCCAGCAGCCAAGGGACACCCACGGGTGGCTACACCTTC.

As to this clone: Relative to the germline gene, one junction end is altered; a read error may explain this. The chain employs TRBV7-9 and TRBJ1-1; D ambiguous. CDR3 length: 13 residues. The germline V gene has CDR1 SEHNR and CDR2 FQNEAQ (reference sequence). CDR3 sequence (DNA): TGTTCCAGCAGCTTAGACGGGAACACTGAAGCTTTCTTT. Translation: CSSSLDGNTEAFF.

The table lists this clone with a count of one. J is TRBJ2-4 and V is TRBV6-1; 9 bases are a match to TRBD1. The CDR3 loop spans 16 amino acids. The V and J ends lost 3 bases and 5 bases, in that order; junction bases with no gene match: 8. The germline V gene encodes CDR1 MNHNS and CDR2 SASEGT. CDR3 loop: CASSEDYRDRENIQYF. CDR3 in DNA: TGTGCCAGCAGTGAGGACTACCGGGACAGGGAAAACATTCAGTACTTC.

J is TRBJ2-2 and V is TRBV7-3, with 15 bases fitting TRBD2. The CDR3 sequence is 20 residues long. The V gene's germline CDR1 is SGHTA and CDR2 FQGTGA. J gave up 0 bases and V 2 bases, and 7 bases lay outside the gene matches. DNA for the CDR3: TGTGCCAGCAGCTTAGGGCCGGGACTAGCGGGGGGTGCGAACACCGGGGAGCTGTTTTTT. As protein: CASSLGPGLAGGANTGELFF. Using reference TRBV7-3 and TRBJ2-2 for the parts outside the CDR3, the full variable domain is GAGVSQTPSNKVTEKGKYVELRCDPISGHTALYWYRQSLGQGPEFLIYFQGTGAADDSGLPNDRFFAVRPEGSVSTLKIQRTERGDSAVYLCASSLGPGLAGGANTGELFFGEGSRLTVL.

The chain couples TRBV7-9 to TRBJ2-2; D is perhaps TRBD1 (6 bases). Germline CDR1 reads SEHNR; CDR2 reads FQNEAQ (reference sequence). V dropped 3 bases and J dropped 5 bases, with 13 bases sitting between them. The CDR3 runs 15 residues. The CDR3 DNA reads TGTGCCAGCAGCTTTCAGGGGATTGGGACCGGGGAGCTGTTTTTT. Translation: CASSFQGIGTGELFF.

The chain employs TRBV5-1 and TRBJ2-3; TRBD2 might be the D (5 bases). The CDR3 runs to 17 residues. Trimming removed 0 bases at V and 2 bases at J, with 16 bases between. Looked up from germline, CDR1 is SGHRS and CDR2 is YFSETQ. The DNA for the CDR3 is TGCGCCAGCAGCTTGGGAGGGTCATCCGGGTTCACAGATACGCAGTATTTT. Its translation: CASSLGGSSGFTDTQYF.

The gene calls are TRBV6-5 and TRBJ2-7, with a possible D match to TRBD1 (6 bases). The CDR3 runs 13 residues. The germline V gene has CDR1 MNHEY and CDR2 SVGAGI. V was trimmed by 6 bases and J by 1 base, leaving 10 bases between them. The CDR3 DNA reads as TGTGCCAGCAGGGATGGACAGTCCTACGAGCAGTACTTC. It encodes CASRDGQSYEQYF.

V usage is TRBV11-2 and J usage is TRBJ2-6, with a weak D call TRBD2 (5 bases). V was trimmed by 1 base and J by 1 base, leaving 11 bases between them. This CDR3 comprises 17 residues. In germline, CDR1 is SGHAT, CDR2 FQNNGV. In nucleotides, the CDR3 is TGTGCCAGCAGCTTAGGAGCCAGCGGTTCTGGGGCCAACGTCCTGACTTTC. Residues: CASSLGASGSGANVLTF.

This rearrangement joins TRBV6-6 to TRBJ2-5; 11 bases map to TRBD1. The J call is uncertain, as TRBJ2-7 better fits the DNA end. Germline V gene sequence: CDR1 MNHNY, CDR2 SVGAGI (reference sequence). CDR3 length: 14 amino acids. The CDR3 region is CATGEDRGRNEQYF. Here the CDR3 DNA reads TGTGCCACGGGCGAGGACAGGGGGCGGAACGAGCAGTACTTC.

This sequence joins TRBV5-1 and TRBJ2-1, with TRBD2 as a possible D gene (5 bases). The V gene's germline CDR1 is SGHRS and CDR2 YFSETQ. The CDR3 covers 13 residues. Between the trimmed V and J ends, which lost 4 bases and 7 bases, there was a span of 12 bases. CDR3 in DNA: TGCGCCAGCAGCCCGGGGTGGGGAAATGAGCAGTTCTTC. It encodes CASSPGWGNEQFF.

V usage is TRBV18 and J usage is TRBJ1-1; no clear D gene. Deletions cut 6 bases from V and 0 bases from J, with 14 bases between. CDR3 length: 15 amino acids. The germline gives CDR1 KGHSH, CDR2 LQKENI. This chain's CDR3 is CASSVTDSMNTEAFF. The CDR3 DNA is TGTGCCAGCTCGGTGACGGACTCTATGAACACTGAAGCTTTCTTT. Combining the CDR3 with reference TRBV18 and TRBJ1-1 gives the whole variable domain NAGVMQNPRHLVRRRGQEARLRCSPMKGHSHVYWYRQLPEEGLKFMVYLQKENIIDESGMPKERFSAEFPKEGPSILRIQQVVRGDSAAYFCASSVTDSMNTEAFFGQGTRLTVV.

The CDR3 spells CAWSGTVTYEQYF. In nucleotides, the CDR3 is TGTGCCTGGAGTGGGACAGTCACCTACGAGCAGTACTTC. The chain carries TRBV30 and TRBJ2-5; D might be TRBD1 (6 bases). The J call may be wrong; the DNA end is better matched by TRBJ2-7. The length of the CDR3 is 13 residues. Germline V gene sequence: CDR1 GTSNPN, CDR2 SVGIG (reference sequence).

The chain uses TRBV6-5 and TRBJ1-1; D gene unclear. Germline values: CDR1 MNHEY, CDR2 SVGAGI. The CDR3 sequence is 14 residues long. Between the trimmed V and J ends, which lost 0 bases and 0 bases, there was a span of 5 bases. The CDR3 DNA follows: TGTGCCAGCAGTTACTCCATCATGAACACTGAAGCTTTCTTT. As protein: CASSYSIMNTEAFF.

The gene calls are TRBV27 and TRBJ1-2, with D uncertain. V lost 2 bases and J 4 bases, leaving 14 bases between the germline ends. This CDR3 has 15 amino acids. Germline CDR1 reads MNHEY; CDR2 reads SMNVEV (reference sequence). CDR3 loop: CASSLGASGSYGYTF. DNA of the CDR3: TGTGCCAGCAGTTTAGGTGCCTCAGGTTCCTATGGCTACACCTTC.

The CDR3 DNA follows: TGTGCCAGTAGTCCCCCCAGGGGTGGTAGCAATCAGCCCCAGCATTTT. Translation gives CASSPPRGGSNQPQHF. V and J are TRBV19 and TRBJ1-5; perhaps TRBD1 as D (6 bases). V gave up 5 bases and J gave up 0 bases, with 14 bases separating them. CDR1 is LNHDA, CDR2 SQIVND, per germline (reference sequence). The CDR3 totals 16 residues.

The chain employs TRBV4-3 and TRBJ2-5; D might be TRBD2 (7 bases). The CDR3 loop spans 18 amino acids. The germline V gene has CDR1 LGHNA and CDR2 YSLEER. With 4 bases removed from V and 4 bases from J, the gap between germline ends came to 25 bases. The CDR3 region is CASSLARGGALRPETQYF. The CDR3 region has the DNA TGCGCCAGCAGCCTAGCCCGCGGGGGCGCACTCCGGCCAGAGACCCAGTACTTC.

On this clone: Additional DNA sequences in this sample encode the identical CDR3. The chain recombines TRBV7-2 with TRBJ2-7, with TRBD1 matching over 7 bases. Germline V gene sequence: CDR1 SGHTA, CDR2 FQGNSA. V dropped 6 bases and J dropped 2; count of bases not matched to a gene: 7. This CDR3 comprises 14 residues. The CDR3 region is CASSPGQNTYEQYF. The DNA of the CDR3 is TGTGCCAGCAGTCCGGGACAGAATACCTACGAGCAGTACTTC. Full variable domain (outside the CDR3, taken from reference TRBV7-2 and TRBJ2-7): GAGVSQSPSNKVTEKGKDVELRCDPISGHTALYWYRQSLGQGLEFLIYFQGNSAPDKSGLPSDRFSAERTGGSVSTLTIQRTQQEDSAVYLCASSPGQNTYEQYFGPGTRLTVT.